These T cell receptor beta chains were read from a single sample in a study of blood T cell repertoires in COVID-19. Generated by immunoSEQ multiplex PCR, the TCRdb table keeps only in-frame clones and is missing some. Of 200,000 to 300,000 clones detected, roughly 88% appear once; the ten largest clones hold more than 1%. Sequenced input: PBMCs or T cells enriched from blood (not recorded which). Receptor source: a woman in her thirties or forties with acute COVID-19. CDR3s include the opening cysteine and the closing phenylalanine or tryptophan. A D gene is named only where the DNA matches it firmly. Expanded clones get a size class; other rows say once, few or many, or leave the size out.

j_call v_call clone_size d_call cdr3_aa cdr3_nt
TRBJ1-1 TRBV7-8 . TRBD1 CASSQNRGQNTEAFF TGTGCCAGCAGCCAGAACAGGGGGCAAAACACTGAAGCTTTCTTT
TRBJ2-2 TRBV9 . . CASSVVPGVANTGELFF TGTGCCAGCAGCGTAGTACCAGGCGTGGCGAACACCGGGGAGCTGTTTTTT
TRBJ1-4 TRBV30 . . CAWTLGGRGEKLFF TGTGCCTGGACTCTGGGTGGGAGGGGTGAAAAACTGTTTTTT
TRBJ2-5 TRBV10-3 . . CAISPGTSVQETQYF TGTGCCATCAGTCCCGGGACAAGTGTCCAAGAGACCCAGTACTTC
TRBJ1-4 TRBV28 . TRBD1 CASRGRTGANEKLFF TGTGCCAGCAGAGGGAGGACAGGGGCTAATGAAAAACTGTTTTTT
TRBJ1-1 TRBV5-1 . TRBD1 CASRTGVVFDTEAFF TGCGCCAGCAGAACAGGGGTAGTTTTTGACACTGAAGCTTTCTTT
TRBJ2-3 TRBV5-1 . . CASSRSADTQYF TGCGCCAGCAGCCGCTCGGCAGATACGCAGTATTTT
TRBJ1-2 TRBV12-3/TRBV12-4 . . CASSSDPGDGYTF TGTGCCAGCAGCTCTGACCCAGGCGATGGCTACACCTTC
TRBJ2-3 TRBV10-3 . TRBD1 CAISELSSYRGNTQYF TGTGCCATCAGTGAGTTAAGCTCGTACAGGGGGAATACGCAGTATTTT
TRBJ2-3 TRBV9 . . CASSATGSTDTQYF TGTGCCAGCAGCGCTACAGGGAGCACAGATACGCAGTATTTT
TRBJ1-1 TRBV9 . . CAGTWGGLREGTEAFF TGTGCCGGCACCTGGGGGGGGCTACGAGAAGGCACTGAAGCTTTCTTT
TRBJ1-5 TRBV30 few . CAWSYLDQPQHF TGTGCCTGGAGTTATTTAGATCAGCCCCAGCATTTT
TRBJ1-2 TRBV19 . TRBD1 CASSIPTGAFNYGYTF TGTGCCAGTAGCATTCCAACAGGGGCCTTTAACTATGGCTACACCTTC
TRBJ1-1 TRBV7-9 once . CASSLASPFYTEAFF TGTGCCAGCAGCTTAGCGTCCCCTTTCTACACTGAAGCTTTCTTT
TRBJ2-1 TRBV11-3 . . CASSLLYNEQFF TGTGCCAGCAGCTTACTCTACAATGAGCAGTTCTTC
TRBJ1-1 TRBV11-3 once . CASSLDSVNTEAFF TGTGCCAGCAGCTTAGATTCAGTGAACACTGAAGCTTTCTTT
TRBJ1-6 TRBV7-8 . TRBD1 CASSPQGANNSPLHF TGTGCCAGCAGCCCCCAGGGGGCTAATAACTCACCCCTCCACTTT
TRBJ1-1 TRBV7-3 few TRBD1 CASSPQGVGTQAFF TGTGCCAGCAGCCCCCAGGGGGTGGGGACACAAGCTTTCTTT
TRBJ2-1 TRBV5-1 . TRBD2 CASSLGPSGRAGGEQFF TGCGCCAGCAGCTTGGGTCCTAGCGGGAGGGCCGGGGGTGAGCAGTTCTTC
TRBJ1-5 TRBV16 few . CASSQYDWGNQPQHF TGTGCCAGCAGCCAATACGACTGGGGCAATCAGCCCCAGCATTTT
TRBJ1-4 TRBV7-9 . TRBD1 CASSLTGGATNEKLFF TGTGCCAGCAGCTTGACAGGGGGCGCGACTAATGAAAAACTGTTTTTT
TRBJ1-2 TRBV6-5 . . CASSYQGLANYGYTF TGTGCCAGCAGTTACCAGGGGTTAGCTAACTATGGCTACACCTTC
TRBJ2-1 TRBV5-1 . . CASSSGLETNEQFF TGCGCCAGCAGCTCCGGACTGGAGACCAATGAGCAGTTCTTC
TRBJ2-4 TRBV4-1 . . CASSPGLRLAKNIQYF TGCGCCAGCAGCCCCGGTCTCCGGTTAGCCAAAAACATTCAGTACTTC
TRBJ1-5 TRBV9 . . CASSVGPGSNQPQHF TGTGCCAGCAGCGTAGGTCCAGGTAGCAATCAGCCCCAGCATTTT
TRBJ1-1 TRBV7-8 . . CASSLGFGGMLNTEAFF TGTGCCAGCAGCTTAGGATTCGGGGGAATGCTGAACACTGAAGCTTTCTTT
TRBJ1-1 TRBV28 . TRBD1 CASGTGESAFF TGTGCCAGCGGGACAGGTGAGTCCGCTTTCTTT
TRBJ2-2 TRBV7-9 . TRBD2 CASSLSGRLTGELFF TGTGCCAGCAGCTTGAGCGGGAGGCTCACCGGGGAGCTGTTTTTT
TRBJ1-2 TRBV19 . . CASSINLGLGDYGYTF TGTGCCAGTAGTATTAACCTGGGCTTAGGGGACTATGGCTACACCTTC
TRBJ1-1 TRBV11-3 . . CASSWGGTEAFF TGTGCCAGCAGTTGGGGGGGCACTGAAGCTTTCTTT
TRBJ2-3 TRBV5-1 . TRBD2 CASSSGSTDTQYF TGCGCCAGTTCTAGCGGGAGCACAGATACGCAGTATTTT